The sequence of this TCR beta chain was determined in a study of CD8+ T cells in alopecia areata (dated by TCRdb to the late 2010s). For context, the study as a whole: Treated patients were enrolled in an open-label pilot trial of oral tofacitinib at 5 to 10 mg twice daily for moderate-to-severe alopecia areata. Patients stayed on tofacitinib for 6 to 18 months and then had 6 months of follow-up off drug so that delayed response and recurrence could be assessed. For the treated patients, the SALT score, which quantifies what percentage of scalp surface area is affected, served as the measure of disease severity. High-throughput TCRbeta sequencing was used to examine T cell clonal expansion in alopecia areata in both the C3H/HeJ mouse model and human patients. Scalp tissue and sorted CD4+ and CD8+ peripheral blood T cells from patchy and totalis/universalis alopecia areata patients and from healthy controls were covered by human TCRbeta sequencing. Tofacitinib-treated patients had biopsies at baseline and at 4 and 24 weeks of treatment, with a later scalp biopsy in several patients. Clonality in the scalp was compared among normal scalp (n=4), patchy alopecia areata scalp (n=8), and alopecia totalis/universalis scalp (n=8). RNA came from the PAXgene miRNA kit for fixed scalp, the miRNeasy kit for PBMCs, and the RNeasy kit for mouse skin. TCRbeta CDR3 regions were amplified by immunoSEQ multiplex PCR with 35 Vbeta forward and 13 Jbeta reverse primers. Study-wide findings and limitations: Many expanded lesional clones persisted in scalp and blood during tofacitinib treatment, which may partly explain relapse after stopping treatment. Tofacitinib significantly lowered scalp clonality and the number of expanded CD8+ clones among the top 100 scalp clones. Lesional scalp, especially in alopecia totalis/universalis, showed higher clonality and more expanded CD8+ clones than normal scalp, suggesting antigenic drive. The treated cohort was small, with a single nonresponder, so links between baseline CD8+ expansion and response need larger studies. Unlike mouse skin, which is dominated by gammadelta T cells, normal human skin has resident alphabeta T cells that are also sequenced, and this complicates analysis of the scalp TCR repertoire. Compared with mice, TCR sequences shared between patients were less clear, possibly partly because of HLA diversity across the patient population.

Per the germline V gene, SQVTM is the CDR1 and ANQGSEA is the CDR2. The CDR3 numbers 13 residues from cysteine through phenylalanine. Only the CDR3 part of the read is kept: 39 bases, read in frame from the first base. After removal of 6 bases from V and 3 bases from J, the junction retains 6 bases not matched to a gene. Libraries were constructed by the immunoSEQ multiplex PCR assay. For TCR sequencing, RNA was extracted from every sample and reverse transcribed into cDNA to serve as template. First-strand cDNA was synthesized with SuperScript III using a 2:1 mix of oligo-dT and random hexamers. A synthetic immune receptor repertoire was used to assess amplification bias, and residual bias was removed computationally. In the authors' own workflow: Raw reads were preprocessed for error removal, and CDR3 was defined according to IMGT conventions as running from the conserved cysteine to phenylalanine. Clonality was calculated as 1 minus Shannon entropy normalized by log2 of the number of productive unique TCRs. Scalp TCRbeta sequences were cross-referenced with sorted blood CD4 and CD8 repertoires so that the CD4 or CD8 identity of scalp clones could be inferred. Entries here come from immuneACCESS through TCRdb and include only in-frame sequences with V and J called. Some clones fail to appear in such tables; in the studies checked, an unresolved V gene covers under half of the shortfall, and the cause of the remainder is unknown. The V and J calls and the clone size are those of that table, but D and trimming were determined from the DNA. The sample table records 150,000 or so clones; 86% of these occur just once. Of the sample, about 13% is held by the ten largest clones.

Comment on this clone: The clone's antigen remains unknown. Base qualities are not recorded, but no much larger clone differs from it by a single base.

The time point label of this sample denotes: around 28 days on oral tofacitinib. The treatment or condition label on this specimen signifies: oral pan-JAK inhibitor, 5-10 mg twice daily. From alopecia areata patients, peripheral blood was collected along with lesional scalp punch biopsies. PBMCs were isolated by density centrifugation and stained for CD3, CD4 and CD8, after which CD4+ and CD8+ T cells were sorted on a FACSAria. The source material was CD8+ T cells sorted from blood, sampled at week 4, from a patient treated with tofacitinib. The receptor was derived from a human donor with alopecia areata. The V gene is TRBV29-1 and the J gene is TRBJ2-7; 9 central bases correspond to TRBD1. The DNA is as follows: TGCAGCGTCGTTACGGACAGGGGCTACGAGCAGTACTTC. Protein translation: CSVVTDRGYEQYF.